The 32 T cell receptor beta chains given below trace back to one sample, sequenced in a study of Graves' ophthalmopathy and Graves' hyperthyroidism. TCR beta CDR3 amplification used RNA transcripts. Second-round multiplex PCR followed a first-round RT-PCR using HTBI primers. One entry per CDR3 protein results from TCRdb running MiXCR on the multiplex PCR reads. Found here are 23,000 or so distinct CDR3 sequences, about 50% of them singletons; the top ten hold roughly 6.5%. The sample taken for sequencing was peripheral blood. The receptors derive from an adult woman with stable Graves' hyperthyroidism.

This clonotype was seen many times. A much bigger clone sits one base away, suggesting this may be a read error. The chain's CDR3 is CSADGGNYLSRGPPQHF. The CDR3 DNA reads TGCAGTGCGGACGGGGGTAACTACCTTTCGAGGGGTCCGCCCCAGCATTTT. The V call is TRBV20-1, the J call TRBJ1-5; D might be TRBD1 (5 bases). Trimming took off 6 bases at V and 9 bases at J, with 30 bases between the two ends. This CDR3 spans 17 amino acids. CDR1 is DFQATT and CDR2 is SNEGSKA in the germline V gene (reference sequence).

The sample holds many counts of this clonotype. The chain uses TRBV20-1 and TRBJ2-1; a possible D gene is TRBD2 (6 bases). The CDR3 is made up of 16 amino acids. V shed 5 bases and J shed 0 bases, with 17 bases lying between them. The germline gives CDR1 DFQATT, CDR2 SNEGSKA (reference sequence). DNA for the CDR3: TGCAGTGCTGAACAGACCGGGAGTAGCTCCTACAATGAGCAGTTCTTC. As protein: CSAEQTGSSSYNEQFF.

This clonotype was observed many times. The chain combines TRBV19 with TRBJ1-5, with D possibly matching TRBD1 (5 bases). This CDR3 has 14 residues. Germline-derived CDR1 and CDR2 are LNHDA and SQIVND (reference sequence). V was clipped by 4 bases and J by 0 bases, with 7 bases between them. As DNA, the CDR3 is TGTGCCAGTAGTAGACAGTATAGCAATCAGCCCCAGCATTTT. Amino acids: CASSRQYSNQPQHF.

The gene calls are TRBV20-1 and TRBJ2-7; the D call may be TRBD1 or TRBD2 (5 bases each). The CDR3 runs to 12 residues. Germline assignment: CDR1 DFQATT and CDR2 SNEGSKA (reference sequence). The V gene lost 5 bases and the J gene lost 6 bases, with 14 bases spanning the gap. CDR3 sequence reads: CSAPRDLGEQYF. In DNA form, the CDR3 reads TGCAGTGCTCCCAGGGACCTTGGCGAGCAGTACTTC.

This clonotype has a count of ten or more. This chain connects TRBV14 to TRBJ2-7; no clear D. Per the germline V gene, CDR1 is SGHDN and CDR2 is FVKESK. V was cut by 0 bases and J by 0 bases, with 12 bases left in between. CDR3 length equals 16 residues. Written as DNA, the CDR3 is TGTGCCAGCAGCCAAGATCTCAGGACCCCCTCCTACGAGCAGTACTTC. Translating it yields CASSQDLRTPSYEQYF.

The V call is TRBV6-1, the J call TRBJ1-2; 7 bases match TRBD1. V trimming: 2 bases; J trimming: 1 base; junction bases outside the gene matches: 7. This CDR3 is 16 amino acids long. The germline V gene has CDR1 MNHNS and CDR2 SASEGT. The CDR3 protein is CASSEWGTGVNYGYTF. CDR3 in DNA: TGTGCCAGCAGTGAATGGGGTACAGGGGTTAACTATGGCTACACCTTC.

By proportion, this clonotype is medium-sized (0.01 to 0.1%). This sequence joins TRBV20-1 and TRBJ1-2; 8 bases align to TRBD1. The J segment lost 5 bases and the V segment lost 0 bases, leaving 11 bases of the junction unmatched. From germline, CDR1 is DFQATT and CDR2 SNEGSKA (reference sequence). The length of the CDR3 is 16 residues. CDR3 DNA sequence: TGCAGTGCTAGAGATCAACCTGTCGGGACAGGATATGGCTACACCTTC. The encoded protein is CSARDQPVGTGYGYTF.

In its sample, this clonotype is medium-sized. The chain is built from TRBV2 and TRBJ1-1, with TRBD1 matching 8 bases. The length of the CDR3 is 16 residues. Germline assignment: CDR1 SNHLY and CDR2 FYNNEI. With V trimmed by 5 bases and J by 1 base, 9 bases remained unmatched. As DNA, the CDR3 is TGTGCCAGCAGTAGCGGACAGGGCAGGACGAACACTGAAGCTTTCTTT. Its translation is CASSSGQGRTNTEAFF.

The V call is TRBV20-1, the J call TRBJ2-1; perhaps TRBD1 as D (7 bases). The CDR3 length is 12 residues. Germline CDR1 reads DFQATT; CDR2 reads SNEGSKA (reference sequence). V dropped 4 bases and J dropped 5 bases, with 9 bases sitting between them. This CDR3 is CSATGGNNEQFF. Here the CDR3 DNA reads TGCAGTGCTACAGGGGGGAACAATGAGCAGTTCTTC.

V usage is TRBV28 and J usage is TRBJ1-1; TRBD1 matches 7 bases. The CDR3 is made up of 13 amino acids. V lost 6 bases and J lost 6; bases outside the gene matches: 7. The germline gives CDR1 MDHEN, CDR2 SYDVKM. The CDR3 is CASSVSDRAEAFF. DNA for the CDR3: TGTGCCAGCAGCGTATCCGACAGGGCTGAAGCTTTCTTT.

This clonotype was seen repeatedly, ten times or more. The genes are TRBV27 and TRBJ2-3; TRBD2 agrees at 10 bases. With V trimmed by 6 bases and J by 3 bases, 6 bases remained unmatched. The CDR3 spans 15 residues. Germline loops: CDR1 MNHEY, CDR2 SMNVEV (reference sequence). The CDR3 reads CASRAAGGPTDTQYF. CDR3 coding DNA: TGTGCCAGCAGGGCAGCGGGAGGGCCAACAGATACGCAGTATTTT.

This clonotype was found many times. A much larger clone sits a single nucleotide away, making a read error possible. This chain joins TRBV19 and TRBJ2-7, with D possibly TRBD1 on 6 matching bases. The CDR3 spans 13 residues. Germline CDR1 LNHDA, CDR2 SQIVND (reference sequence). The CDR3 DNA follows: TGTGCCAGTAGTGCTGACAGGTACTACGGGCAGTACTTC. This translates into CASSADRYYGQYF. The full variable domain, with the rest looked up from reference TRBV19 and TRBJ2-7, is DGGITQSPKYLFRKEGQNVTLSCEQNLNHDAMYWYRQDPGQGLRLIYYSQIVNDFQKGDIAEGYSVSREKKESFPLTVTSAQKNPTAFYLCASSADRYYGQYFGPGTRLTVT.

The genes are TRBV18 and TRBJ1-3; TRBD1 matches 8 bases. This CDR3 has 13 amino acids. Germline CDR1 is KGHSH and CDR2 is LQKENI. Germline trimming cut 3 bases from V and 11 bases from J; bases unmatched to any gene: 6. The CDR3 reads CASSPYDRGPIYF. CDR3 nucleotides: TGTGCCAGCTCACCTTATGACAGGGGCCCCATATATTTT.

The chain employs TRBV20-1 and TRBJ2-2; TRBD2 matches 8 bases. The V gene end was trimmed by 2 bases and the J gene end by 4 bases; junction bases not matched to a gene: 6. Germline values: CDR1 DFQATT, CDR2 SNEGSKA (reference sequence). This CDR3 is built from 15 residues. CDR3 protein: CSARSGSRSTGELFF. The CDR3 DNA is TGCAGTGCTAGAAGCGGGAGCCGTAGCACCGGGGAGCTGTTTTTT.

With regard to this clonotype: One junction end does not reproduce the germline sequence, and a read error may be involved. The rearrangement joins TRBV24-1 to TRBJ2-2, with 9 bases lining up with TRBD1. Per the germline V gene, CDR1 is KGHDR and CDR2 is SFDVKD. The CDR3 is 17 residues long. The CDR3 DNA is TGTGCCACCAGTAACCATCGACAGGGGGAAGGCACCGGGGAGCTGTCTTTT. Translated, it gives CATSNHRQGEGTGELSF.

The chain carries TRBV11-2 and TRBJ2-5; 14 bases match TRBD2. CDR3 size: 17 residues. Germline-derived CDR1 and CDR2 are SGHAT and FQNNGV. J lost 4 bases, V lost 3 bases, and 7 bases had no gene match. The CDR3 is CASSFEGGTSGGETQYF. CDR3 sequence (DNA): TGTGCCAGCAGCTTTGAAGGAGGGACTAGCGGGGGAGAGACCCAGTACTTC.

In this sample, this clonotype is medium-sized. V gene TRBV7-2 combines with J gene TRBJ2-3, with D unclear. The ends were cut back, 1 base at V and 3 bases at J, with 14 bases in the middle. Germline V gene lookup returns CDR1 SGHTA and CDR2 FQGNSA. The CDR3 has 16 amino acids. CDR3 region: CASSLGTTLYTDTQYF. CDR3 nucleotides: TGTGCCAGCAGCTTAGGGACGACTCTGTATACAGATACGCAGTATTTT.

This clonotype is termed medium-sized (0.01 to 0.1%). DNA for the CDR3: TGTGCCAGCAGCAAGTCGGGTGGCAATCAGCCCCAGCATTTT. Its translation is CASSKSGGNQPQHF. V usage is TRBV2 and J usage is TRBJ1-5; D remains unclear. Germline values: CDR1 SNHLY, CDR2 FYNNEI. The V end lost 6 bases, the J end lost 2 bases, and 11 bases lay between the germline ends. The CDR3 is 14 residues long.

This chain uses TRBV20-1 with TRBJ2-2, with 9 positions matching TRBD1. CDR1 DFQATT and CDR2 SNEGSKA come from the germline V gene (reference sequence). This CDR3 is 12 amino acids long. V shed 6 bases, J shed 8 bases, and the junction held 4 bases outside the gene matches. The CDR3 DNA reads TGCAGTGCCCCGGACAGGGGAGGGGAGCTGTTTTTT. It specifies CSAPDRGGELFF.

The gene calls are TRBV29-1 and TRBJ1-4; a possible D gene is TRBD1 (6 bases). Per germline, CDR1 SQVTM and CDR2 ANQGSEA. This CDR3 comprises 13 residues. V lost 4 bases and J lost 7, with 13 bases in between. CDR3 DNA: TGCAGCGTTGGCGGGGGAGGGGGTGAAAAACTGTTTTTT. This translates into CSVGGGGGEKLFF.

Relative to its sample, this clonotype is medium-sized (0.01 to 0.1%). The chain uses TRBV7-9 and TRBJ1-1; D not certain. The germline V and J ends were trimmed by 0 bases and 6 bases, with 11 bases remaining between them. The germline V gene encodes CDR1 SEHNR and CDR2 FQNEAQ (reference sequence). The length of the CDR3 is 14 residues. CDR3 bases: TGTGCCAGCAGCTTAGCGCGAGAAATCGCTGAAGCTTTCTTT. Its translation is CASSLAREIAEAFF.

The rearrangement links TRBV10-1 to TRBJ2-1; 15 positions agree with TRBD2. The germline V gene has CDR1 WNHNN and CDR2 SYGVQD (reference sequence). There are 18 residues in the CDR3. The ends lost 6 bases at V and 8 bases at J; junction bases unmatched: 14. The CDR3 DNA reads TGCGCCAGCAGCCCGGGTGGCGGACTAGCGGGAGGGCTTCATGAGCAGTTCTTC. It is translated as CASSPGGGLAGGLHEQFF.

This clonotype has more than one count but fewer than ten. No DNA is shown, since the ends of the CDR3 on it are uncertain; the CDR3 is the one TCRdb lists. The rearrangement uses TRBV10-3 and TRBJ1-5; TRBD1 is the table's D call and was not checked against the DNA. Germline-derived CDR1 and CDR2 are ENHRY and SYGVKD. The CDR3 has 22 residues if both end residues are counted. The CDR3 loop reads CAISYGTPKLLRAVLRAGHQHF.

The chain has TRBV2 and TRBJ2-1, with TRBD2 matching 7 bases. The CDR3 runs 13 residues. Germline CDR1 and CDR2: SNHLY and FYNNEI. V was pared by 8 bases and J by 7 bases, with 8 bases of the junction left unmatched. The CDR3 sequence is CASCGGGRNEQFF. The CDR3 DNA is TGTGCCAGCTGTGGGGGAGGGCGAAATGAGCAGTTCTTC.

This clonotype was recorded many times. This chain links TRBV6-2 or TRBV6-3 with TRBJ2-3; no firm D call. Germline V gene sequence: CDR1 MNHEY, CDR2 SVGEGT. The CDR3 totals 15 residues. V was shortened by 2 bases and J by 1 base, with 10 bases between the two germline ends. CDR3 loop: CASSYERHRTDTQYF. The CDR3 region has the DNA TGTGCCAGCAGTTACGAGCGTCACCGCACAGATACGCAGTATTTT.

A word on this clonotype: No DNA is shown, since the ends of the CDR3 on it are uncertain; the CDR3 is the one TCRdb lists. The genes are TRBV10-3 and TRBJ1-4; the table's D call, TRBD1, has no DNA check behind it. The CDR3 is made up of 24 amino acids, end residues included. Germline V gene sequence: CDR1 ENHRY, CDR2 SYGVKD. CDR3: CAIRIKPRDREGTSSTSGGEKLFF.

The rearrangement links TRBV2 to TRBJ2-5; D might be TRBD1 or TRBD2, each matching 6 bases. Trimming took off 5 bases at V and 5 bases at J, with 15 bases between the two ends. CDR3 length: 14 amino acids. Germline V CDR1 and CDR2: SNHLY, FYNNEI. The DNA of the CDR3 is TGTGCCAGCAGTTGGGGGGCGGTGATGGAGACCCAGTACTTC. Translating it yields CASSWGAVMETQYF.

CDR3 sequence: CASTFGREGYETQYF. DNA for the CDR3: TGTGCCAGCACTTTTGGGCGGGAAGGCTACGAGACCCAGTACTTC. The rearrangement links TRBV6-2 or TRBV6-3 to TRBJ2-5; D is possibly TRBD2 (6 bases). CDR3 length: 15 residues. V shed 7 bases and J shed 5 bases, with 20 bases lying between them. Germline V gene sequence: CDR1 MNHEY, CDR2 SVGEGT.

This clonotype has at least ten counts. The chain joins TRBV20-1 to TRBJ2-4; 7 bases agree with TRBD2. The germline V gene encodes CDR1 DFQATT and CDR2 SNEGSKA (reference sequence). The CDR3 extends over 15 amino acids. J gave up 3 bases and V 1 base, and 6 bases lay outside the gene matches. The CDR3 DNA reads TGCAGTGCTAGAGGGACTAGTAGTGGCAAAAACATTCAGTACTTC. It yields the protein CSARGTSSGKNIQYF.

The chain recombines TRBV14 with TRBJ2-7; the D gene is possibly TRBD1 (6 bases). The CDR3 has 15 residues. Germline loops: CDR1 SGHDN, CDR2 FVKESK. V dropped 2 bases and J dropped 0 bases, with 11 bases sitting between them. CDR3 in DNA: TGTGCCAGCAGCCAATGGGACACCGGCTCCTACGAGCAGTACTTC. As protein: CASSQWDTGSYEQYF.

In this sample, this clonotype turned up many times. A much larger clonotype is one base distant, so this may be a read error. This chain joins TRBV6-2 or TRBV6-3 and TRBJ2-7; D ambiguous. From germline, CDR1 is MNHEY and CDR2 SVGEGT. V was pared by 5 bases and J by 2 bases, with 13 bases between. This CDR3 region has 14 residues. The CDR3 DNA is TGTGCCAGCAGTCCGGTTCAGAGCGCCTACGAGCAGTACTTC. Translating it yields CASSPVQSAYEQYF.

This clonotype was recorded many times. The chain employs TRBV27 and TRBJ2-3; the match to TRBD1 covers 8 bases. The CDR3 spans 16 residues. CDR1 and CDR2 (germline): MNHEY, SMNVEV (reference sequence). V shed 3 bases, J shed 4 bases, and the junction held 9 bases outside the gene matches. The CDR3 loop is CASSFRLTGGADTQYF. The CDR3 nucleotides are TGTGCCAGCAGTTTCCGTCTTACAGGGGGTGCAGATACGCAGTATTTT.